The 10 T cell receptor beta chains below all came from one sample that was sequenced in a study of blood T cells in healthy people across ages. Through a sample-barcoded 5' primer and a J-beta primer mix, a second PCR was run for 7 to 11 cycles. TCRdb itself ran the 5' RACE reads through MiXCR, one entry per CDR3 protein. The table shows roughly 1,500,000 distinct CDR3 sequences, with about 35% occurring only once. Sequencing was done on a sample of blood. Receptors were obtained from a woman in her thirties in good health.

This chain connects TRBV7-9 to TRBJ2-3, with a weak D call TRBD2 (7 bases). Germline assignment: CDR1 SEHNR and CDR2 FQNEAQ (reference sequence). CDR3 length: 15 amino acids. V lost 7 bases, J lost 4 bases, and 18 bases lay in between. CDR3 region: CASTFGGLVSDTQYF. CDR3 nucleotide sequence: TGTGCCAGCACCTTCGGGGGGCTGGTGTCAGATACGCAGTATTTT.

J is TRBJ2-3 and V is TRBV5-4; weak D call: TRBD2 (6 bases). V was trimmed by 0 bases and J by 4 bases, leaving 9 bases between them. CDR3 length: 14 amino acids. Germline CDR1 reads SGHNT; CDR2 reads YYREEE (reference sequence). The CDR3 DNA reads as TGTGCCAGCAGCTTGGGGGAGGCCCCAGATACGCAGTATTTT. Translation gives CASSLGEAPDTQYF.

This clonotype was counted only a few times. The rearrangement links TRBV20-1 to TRBJ2-4, with 9 bases identical to TRBD2. This CDR3 is built from 17 residues. Germline V gene lookup returns CDR1 DFQATT and CDR2 SNEGSKA (reference sequence). Trimming at V came to 3 bases and at J to 0 bases, leaving 9 bases not matched to a gene. CDR3 DNA: TGCAGTGCTAGGGGCCTAGCGGGAAAGATAGCCAAAAACATTCAGTACTTC. Protein product: CSARGLAGKIAKNIQYF.

The rearrangement links TRBV7-9 to TRBJ2-3; the D gene is possibly TRBD2 (6 bases). This CDR3 is 17 amino acids long. Germline V CDR1 and CDR2: SEHNR, FQNEAQ (reference sequence). Trimming pared 5 bases from V and 2 bases from J, leaving 20 bases between. CDR3: CASSRPTSSEHTDTQYF. Written as DNA, the CDR3 is TGTGCCAGCAGCCGACCTACATCTAGCGAGCACACAGATACGCAGTATTTT.

CDR3 loop: CASSLARADGSGQFF. The CDR3 nucleotides read TGTGCCAGCAGTTTAGCCCGAGCTGACGGCAGCGGGCAGTTCTTC. This chain joins TRBV12-3 or TRBV12-4 and TRBJ2-1; maybe TRBD2 (5 bases). Trimming removed 0 bases at V and 12 bases at J, with 18 bases between. The CDR3 sequence is 15 residues long.

The table lists this clonotype with a few counts. An end of the junction does not agree with germline; a read error may underlie this. The chain joins TRBV20-1 to TRBJ2-1; tentatively, D is TRBD1 or TRBD2 (5 bases each). This CDR3 spans 12 amino acids. CDR1 and CDR2 (germline): DFQATT, SNEGSKA (reference sequence). The CDR3 nucleotides are TGCAATGCTGAGCCGAGTGGGGGTGAGCAGTTCTTC. Its protein product is CNAEPSGGEQFF.

On this clonotype: One end of the junction is discordant with germline, which a read error may explain. The genes are TRBV15 and TRBJ2-3, with D possibly TRBD2 on 5 matching bases. The CDR3 is made up of 15 amino acids. Germline V CDR1 and CDR2: LNHNV, YYDKDF (reference sequence). CDR3 sequence (DNA): TGTGCCACCAGCAGAGATCCGGCGGGCACATATACGCAGTATTTT. As protein: CATSRDPAGTYTQYF.

This clonotype was counted between two and nine times. The chain recombines TRBV27 with TRBJ2-6, with no clear D. V lost 9 bases, J lost 4 bases, and 10 bases lay in between. CDR3 length equals 13 residues. CDR1 MNHEY and CDR2 SMNVEV come from the germline V gene (reference sequence). The CDR3 is CASSGVGANVLTF. CDR3 DNA sequence: TGTGCCAGTAGTGGGGTCGGGGCCAACGTCCTGACTTTC.

The table lists this clonotype with a few counts. The V call is TRBV27, the J call TRBJ2-7; a possible D gene is TRBD2 (5 bases). The CDR3 loop spans 15 amino acids. The V and J ends lost 6 bases and 5 bases respectively, with 20 bases between them. CDR1 is MNHEY and CDR2 is SMNVEV in the germline V gene (reference sequence). The CDR3 coding sequence is TGTGCCAGCAGAGCAGGCCTAGCTACCCCCAACGAGCAGTACTTC. It codes for CASRAGLATPNEQYF.

This chain uses TRBV11-2 with TRBJ1-3; D not certain. The CDR3 totals 13 residues. CDR1 is SGHAT and CDR2 is FQNNGV in the germline V gene. V lost 4 bases, J lost 7 bases, and 11 bases lay in between. CDR3 nucleotides: TGTGCCAGCAGCTCCCCATTGGTCAACACCATATATTTT. It is translated as CASSSPLVNTIYF.